One TCR beta chain is described in this entry. Its antigen is unidentified. The germline V gene has CDR1 SGHRS and CDR2 YFSETQ. The CDR3 is made up of 15 amino acids. V was trimmed by 4 bases and J by 4 bases, leaving 16 bases between them. Extracted RNA was reverse transcribed, and the resulting cDNA served as sequencing template. Using immunoSEQ multiplex PCR, the repertoire was profiled, and TCRdb retains in-frame clones only, with some absent. Of under 300,000 clones listed, 60% were seen once; the top ten hold more than 0.85%. This entry is derived from a study of CD8+ T cells in alopecia areata. Looking at the study overall: Oral tofacitinib, 5 to 10 mg twice daily, was given in an open-label trial. Study observations and caveats: For lesional scalp, especially alopecia totalis/universalis, clonality was higher than in normal scalp. Tofacitinib did not eliminate many expanded lesional clones from scalp or blood.

Treatment denoted: oral pan-JAK inhibitor, 5-10 mg twice daily. The sample consisted of CD4+ T cells sorted from blood, taken at week 52, from a patient treated with tofacitinib. The J gene is TRBJ2-3, the V gene TRBV5-1, with D hard to call. This TCR was sampled from a human donor with alopecia areata. The CDR3 is CASSPGVNPADTQYF. CDR3 nucleotide sequence: TGCGCCAGCAGCCCTGGGGTCAATCCGGCAGATACGCAGTATTTT.